What follows are 27 T cell receptor beta chains derived from one specimen sequenced in a study of graft-versus-host responses after intestinal transplantation. No antigen has been identified for these receptors. Measured with immunoSEQ multiplex PCR; TCRdb has only the in-frame clones, and not every one. This table has under 95,000 clones, approximately 80% appearing once. Sequences were derived from unstimulated CD4+ T cells sorted from spleen or lymph node cells, sampled before intestinal transplant. The receptors stem from a human donor who received an intestinal transplant.

This clone has only a few counts. V is TRBV10-3 and J is TRBJ1-1; 8 bases fit TRBD1. Germline V lookup: CDR1 ENHRY, CDR2 SYGVKD. The CDR3 is made up of 14 amino acids. V trimming: 7 bases; J trimming: 1 base; junction bases outside the gene matches: 5. The CDR3 DNA sequence: TGTGCCATCACCGACGGGACAGGGAACACTGAAGCTTTCTTT. Translated: CAITDGTGNTEAFF.

The chain couples TRBV2 to TRBJ2-2; 7 bases are shared with TRBD2. The V gene's germline CDR1 is SNHLY and CDR2 FYNNEI. This CDR3 comprises 15 residues. Losses at the gene ends were 4 bases for V and 0 bases for J; bases not matched to a gene: 2. The CDR3 coding sequence is TGTGCCAGCAGTGTGCTAGCGGCGAACACCGGGGAGCTGTTTTTT. Protein product: CASSVLAANTGELFF.

This clone was seen a single time. V and J are TRBV6-1 and TRBJ1-5; D may be TRBD1 (5 bases). Looked up from germline, CDR1 is MNHNS and CDR2 is SASEGT. V lost 3 bases to trimming and J lost 5 bases, with 11 bases between them. The CDR3 is 14 amino acids. The CDR3 loop is CASSDSGHYQPQHF. DNA of the CDR3: TGTGCCAGCAGTGACTCCGGACACTATCAGCCCCAGCATTTT.

V usage is TRBV11-2 and J usage is TRBJ2-2; possible D gene TRBD1, 5 bases. The CDR3 loop spans 15 amino acids. V lost 1 base and J lost 7, with 13 bases in between. From germline, CDR1 is SGHAT and CDR2 FQNNGV. The CDR3 DNA follows: TGTGCCAGCAGCTTAGGGGGCAGGGCAATCGGGGAGCTGTTTTTT. It translates to CASSLGGRAIGELFF.

The gene calls are TRBV9 and TRBJ2-1; TRBD1 agrees at 8 bases. Germline V gene lookup returns CDR1 SGDLS and CDR2 YYNGEE. The CDR3 extends over 16 amino acids. V was clipped by 0 bases and J by 4 bases; unmatched bases: 6. For the CDR3, the DNA is TGTGCCAGCAGCGTAGCGGGACAGGCGGCTTACAATGAGCAGTTCTTC. This sequence encodes CASSVAGQAAYNEQFF.

J is TRBJ1-5 and V is TRBV27, with 8 bases that match TRBD1. The CDR3 contains 19 residues. Germline CDR1 and CDR2: MNHEY and SMNVEV (reference sequence). Trimming cost V 5 bases and J 0 bases; bases outside gene matches: 15. This CDR3 is CASSAPPGQAFYSNQPQHF. CDR3 DNA sequence: TGTGCCAGCAGTGCCCCCCCGGGACAGGCATTCTATAGCAATCAGCCCCAGCATTTT.

CDR3 in DNA: TGTGCCAGCAGTGACCCCACTAGCGCACTGGAGACCCAGTACTTC. Translating gives CASSDPTSALETQYF. The V gene is TRBV2, the J gene TRBJ2-5, with TRBD2 matching 7 bases. CDR3 length: 15 amino acids. V was clipped by 3 bases and J by 5 bases; unmatched bases: 9. Germline V gene data show CDR1 as SNHLY and CDR2 as FYNNEI.

The V and J genes are TRBV10-1 and TRBJ2-5; D is possibly TRBD1 (6 bases). Trimming stripped 5 bases from V and 5 bases from J, with 12 bases between. The CDR3 is 13 amino acids. CDR1 and CDR2 from the germline V gene are WNHNN and SYGVQD (reference sequence). The CDR3 DNA is TGCGCCAGCAGTACTCCAGGGGAGGAGACCCAGTACTTC. Protein: CASSTPGEETQYF.

This clone has more than one count but fewer than ten. The chain combines TRBV5-1 with TRBJ1-2, with 7 bases lining up with TRBD1. Germline CDR1 is SGHRS and CDR2 is YFSETQ. CDR3 length: 14 amino acids. V was pared by 5 bases and J by 7 bases, with 11 bases of the junction left unmatched. The CDR3 sequence is CASRPFTGVSGYTF. DNA for the CDR3: TGCGCCAGCAGGCCGTTTACAGGGGTCAGTGGCTACACCTTC. Together with reference TRBV5-1 and TRBJ1-2, the CDR3 gives the full variable domain: KAGVTQTPRYLIKTRGQQVTLSCSPISGHRSVSWYQQTPGQGLQFLFEYFSETQRNKGNFPGRFSGRQFSNSRSEMNVSTLELGDSALYLCASRPFTGVSGYTFGSGTRLTVV.

This clone has only a few counts. The genes are TRBV5-1 and TRBJ2-1; 11 bases match TRBD2. This CDR3 has 15 residues. With V trimmed by 3 bases and J by 3 bases, 2 bases remained unmatched. Germline CDR1 SGHRS, CDR2 YFSETQ. CDR3: CASSWGLADYNEQFF. CDR3 in DNA: TGCGCCAGCAGCTGGGGACTAGCGGACTACAATGAGCAGTTCTTC.

The chain joins TRBV29-1 to TRBJ2-7, with TRBD2 identical over 8 bases. The ends lost 8 bases at V and 3 bases at J; junction bases unmatched: 9. Germline V lookup: CDR1 SQVTM, CDR2 ANQGSEA. The CDR3 length is 13 residues. This chain's CDR3 is CSYSAGGDYEQYF. CDR3 DNA sequence: TGCAGCTATTCCGCGGGGGGAGACTACGAGCAGTACTTC.

V gene TRBV27 combines with J gene TRBJ2-5, with D uncertain. Germline CDR1 is MNHEY and CDR2 is SMNVEV (reference sequence). V was clipped by 3 bases and J by 0 bases, with 11 bases between them. This CDR3 region has 15 residues. The CDR3 spells CASSLSSPYQETQYF. DNA for the CDR3: TGTGCCAGCAGTTTGAGCTCCCCTTACCAAGAGACCCAGTACTTC.

This clone was seen more than once but under ten times. J is TRBJ1-1 and V is TRBV29-1, with D possibly being TRBD1 (6 bases). With 1 base removed from V and 5 bases from J, the gap between germline ends came to 14 bases. Germline CDR1 is SQVTM and CDR2 is ANQGSEA. This CDR3 has 14 amino acids. CDR3 sequence: CSVEVVGARTEAFF. CDR3 bases: TGCAGCGTTGAAGTAGTGGGGGCGCGTACTGAAGCTTTCTTT.

V gene TRBV5-8 combines with J gene TRBJ1-4, with D possibly matching TRBD1 (5 bases). The CDR3 loop spans 15 amino acids. Germline assignment: CDR1 SGHTS and CDR2 YDEGEE. Deletions cut 3 bases from V and 4 bases from J, with 13 bases between. As DNA, the CDR3 is TGTGCCAGCAGCTCCTACAGGTTCGGTAATGAAAAACTGTTTTTT. Protein: CASSSYRFGNEKLFF.

This chain joins TRBV18 and TRBJ2-3, with D maybe TRBD2 (7 bases). CDR3 length equals 14 residues. Germline CDR1 is KGHSH and CDR2 is LQKENI. Deletions cut 3 bases from V and 9 bases from J, with 16 bases between. The CDR3 reads CASSPRAGAETQYF. CDR3 sequence (DNA): TGTGCCAGCTCACCCAGGGCGGGGGCCGAGACGCAGTATTTT.

This chain links TRBV15 with TRBJ2-1, with D perhaps TRBD1 (5 bases). The germline gives CDR1 LNHNV, CDR2 YYDKDF (reference sequence). V lost 0 bases and J 5 bases, leaving 8 bases between the germline ends. The CDR3 has 14 amino acids. The CDR3 is CATSRDGANNEQFF. In nucleotides, the CDR3 is TGTGCCACCAGCAGAGATGGGGCCAACAATGAGCAGTTCTTC.

The chain carries TRBV18 and TRBJ2-3; a weak D match, TRBD1 (6 bases). Germline CDR1 is KGHSH and CDR2 is LQKENI. The CDR3 is 13 amino acids. Trimming left V 3 bases short and J 3 bases short, with 7 bases between. Here the CDR3 reads CASSPRGTDTQYF. CDR3 nucleotides: TGTGCCAGCTCACCTAGGGGGACAGATACGCAGTATTTT.

This clone was counted between two and nine times. V gene TRBV6-5 combines with J gene TRBJ1-1; D ambiguous. The CDR3 runs to 14 residues. Germline CDR1 reads MNHEY; CDR2 reads SVGAGI. V lost 0 bases and J lost 0, with 5 bases in between. CDR3 in amino acids: CASSYSSVNTEAFF. Here the CDR3 DNA reads TGTGCCAGCAGTTACTCGTCGGTGAACACTGAAGCTTTCTTT.

This rearrangement joins TRBV28 to TRBJ1-4; D not resolved. Trimming took 1 base from V and 7 from J, leaving 7 bases between them. In germline, CDR1 is MDHEN, CDR2 SYDVKM. The CDR3 length is 13 residues. CDR3 loop: CASSLFLGEKLFF. The CDR3 coding sequence is TGTGCCAGCAGTTTATTCCTCGGTGAAAAACTGTTTTTT.

This chain uses TRBV4-2 with TRBJ1-5; tentative D call: TRBD1 (5 bases). The germline CDR1 and CDR2 sequences are LGHNA and YNFKEQ. CDR3 length equals 16 residues. With 4 bases removed from V and 5 bases from J, the gap between germline ends came to 18 bases. CDR3 protein: CASSLAGGRAHQPQHF. As DNA, the CDR3 is TGTGCCAGCAGCCTAGCGGGCGGCAGGGCCCATCAGCCCCAGCATTTT.

This rearrangement joins TRBV28 to TRBJ2-5; D gene ambiguous. Judging by the DNA end, TRBJ2-7 fits better; the J call may be wrong. This CDR3 is 11 amino acids long. CDR1 and CDR2 (germline): MDHEN, SYDVKM. CDR3 residues: CASSTFYEQYF. CDR3 in DNA: TGTGCCAGCAGTACGTTTTACGAGCAGTACTTC.

The chain employs TRBV28 and TRBJ1-2; D unresolved. The CDR3 runs 14 residues. V lost 3 bases to trimming and J lost 0 bases, with 8 bases between them. Germline V gene data show CDR1 as MDHEN and CDR2 as SYDVKM. CDR3: CASSLPIANYGYTF. In DNA, the CDR3 is TGTGCCAGCAGTTTGCCGATAGCTAACTATGGCTACACCTTC.

V and J are TRBV28 and TRBJ2-3; 8 bases are shared with TRBD2. The CDR3 sequence is 16 residues long. The germline gives CDR1 MDHEN, CDR2 SYDVKM. J lost 3 bases, V lost 5 bases, and 10 bases had no gene match. CDR3 in amino acids: CASSLNPPGGTDTQYF. The CDR3 coding sequence is TGTGCCAGCAGTCTCAATCCCCCGGGAGGGACAGATACGCAGTATTTT.

The chain is built from TRBV5-1 and TRBJ1-4; 7 bases align to TRBD1. V gave up 4 bases and J gave up 8 bases; unmatched junction bases: 11. Per germline, CDR1 SGHRS and CDR2 YFSETQ. This CDR3 is built from 15 residues. The CDR3 coding sequence is TGCGCCAGCAGCCCGATAGGGGGCTCAGAAGAAAAACTGTTTTTT. This sequence encodes CASSPIGGSEEKLFF.

This clone was seen a few times. The chain uses TRBV5-3 and TRBJ2-1; TRBD2 is a possible D gene (5 bases). Being an ORF, TRBV5-3 has a function that is uncertain. With 5 bases removed from V and 0 bases from J, the gap between germline ends came to 18 bases. The CDR3 runs 17 residues. The CDR3 coding sequence is TGTGCCAGAAGGTTAGCGACGAAGGTTAGCTCCTACAATGAGCAGTTCTTC. Its translation is CARRLATKVSSYNEQFF.

This chain connects TRBV2 to TRBJ1-1; D not certain. This CDR3 has 13 amino acids. With 5 bases removed from V and 1 base from J, the gap between germline ends came to 8 bases. Germline V CDR1 and CDR2: SNHLY, FYNNEI. As DNA, the CDR3 is TGTGCCAGCAGTCAAGACACGAACACTGAAGCTTTCTTT. It translates to CASSQDTNTEAFF.

This sequence joins TRBV6-6 and TRBJ2-5; tentative D call: TRBD2 (5 bases). V lost 6 bases, J lost 5 bases, and 19 bases lay in between. CDR1 and CDR2 (germline): MNHNY, SVGAGI (reference sequence). The CDR3 consists of 15 residues. CDR3 DNA sequence: TGTGCCAGCAGCCCAAGAGTTGACCCGGGGGAGACCCAGTACTTC. It specifies CASSPRVDPGETQYF.